One T cell receptor (beta chain) is described in this entry. What it binds is not known. The sample carries other DNA sequences with the same CDR3. PCR primers comprised 60 Vbeta and 13 Jbeta primers. Profiled with immunoSEQ multiplex PCR; TCRdb holds only in-frame clones, not every one. The sample includes approximately 160,000 clones, approximately 71% of them seen just once. The data originate from a study of cytomegalovirus exposure and HLA in healthy donors. Regarding the study as a whole: Upon later analysis, TCR association rates were observed to vary by HLA locus, being highest for DRB1 and lowest for HLA-C.

The CDR3 consists of 15 residues. The germline CDR1 and CDR2 sequences are MNHEY and SVGAGI. The V segment lost 5 bases and the J segment 7 bases; nucleotides outside the gene matches: 11. V is TRBV6-5 and J is TRBJ1-5, with TRBD1 identical over 7 bases. The receptor was isolated from a woman between 18 and 29 years old in good health and CMV-seropositive. Input material: PBMCs. CDR3 nucleotides: TGTGCCAGCAGTCGTTCAGGGGGGTGGCACCAGCCCCAGCATTTT. It translates to CASSRSGGWHQPQHF.